These 29 T cell receptor beta chains were all obtained from the same sample, sequenced in a study of blood T cell repertoires in COVID-19. Clones were sequenced by immunoSEQ multiplex PCR, and TCRdb holds only the in-frame ones, with some missing. The sample has about 90,000 clones, 60% to 80% seen once. Sequencing was carried out using peripheral blood. These receptors all stem from a woman older than 75 with acute or convalescent COVID-19.

The rearrangement joins TRBV24-1 to TRBJ1-2; no firm D call. The V and J ends lost 7 bases and 8 bases respectively, with 16 bases between them. CDR3 length: 13 residues. CDR1 is KGHDR, CDR2 SFDVKD, per germline. For the CDR3, the DNA is TGTGCCACCAGCCAGCGGAGGTCGGGCGGCTACACCTTC. This gives the protein CATSQRRSGGYTF.

The rearrangement joins TRBV5-4 to TRBJ1-2; 9 bases are a match to TRBD1. This CDR3 is 14 amino acids long. The V gene end was trimmed by 5 bases and the J gene end by 7 bases; junction bases not matched to a gene: 9. Looked up from germline, CDR1 is SGHNT and CDR2 is YYREEE (reference sequence). The CDR3 loop reads CASRQTGGKGGYTF. For the CDR3, the DNA is TGTGCCAGCAGACAGACAGGGGGTAAGGGTGGCTACACCTTC.

This CDR3 reads CASSLVAAGGTDTEAFF. The CDR3 nucleotides read TGTGCCAGCAGCTTGGTCGCGGCAGGGGGCACGGACACTGAAGCTTTCTTT. The rearrangement links TRBV5-6 to TRBJ1-1, with 8 bases matching TRBD1. V trimming: 0 bases; J trimming: 3 bases; junction bases outside the gene matches: 10. The CDR3 sequence is 17 residues long. Germline CDR1 reads SGHDT; CDR2 reads YYEEEE.

This clone has just one count. The chain recombines TRBV7-3 with TRBJ2-2; 7 positions match TRBD2. Unmatched junction bases numbered 2, after V lost 3 bases and J lost 7 bases. CDR1 is SGHTA and CDR2 is FQGTGA in the germline V gene. CDR3 length: 13 amino acids. CDR3 bases: TGTGCCAGCAGCTTTCAGCGGGACGGGGAGCTGTTTTTT. Translating gives CASSFQRDGELFF.

The V call is TRBV6-1, the J call TRBJ2-1; the match to TRBD2 covers 13 bases. The CDR3 spans 18 residues. Germline CDR1 MNHNS, CDR2 SASEGT. The J segment lost 1 base and the V segment lost 3 bases, leaving 6 bases of the junction unmatched. CDR3 loop: CASSEGMGLAGSYNEQFF. The DNA of the CDR3 is TGTGCCAGCAGTGAGGGTATGGGACTAGCGGGGTCCTACAATGAGCAGTTCTTC.

This chain connects TRBV9 to TRBJ1-2; D is undetermined. Germline CDR1 reads SGDLS; CDR2 reads YYNGEE. V was pared by 4 bases and J by 0 bases, with 10 bases between. The CDR3 spans 14 residues. The CDR3 region has the DNA TGTGCCAGCAGCCCCGGAGTTACTAACTATGGCTACACCTTC. As protein: CASSPGVTNYGYTF.

The gene calls are TRBV5-4 and TRBJ1-1; 7 bases line up with TRBD1. The V gene end was trimmed by 0 bases and the J gene end by 4 bases; junction bases not matched to a gene: 3. CDR1 and CDR2 (germline): SGHNT, YYREEE (reference sequence). This CDR3 comprises 14 residues. DNA of the CDR3: TGTGCCAGCAGCTTGGGACAGGGAGGCACTGAAGCTTTCTTT. It translates to CASSLGQGGTEAFF.

This clone is categorized as medium-sized. The chain has TRBV3-1 (or the pseudogene TRBV3-2) and TRBJ2-5; 9 bases map to TRBD2. The V and J ends lost 2 bases and 5 bases, in that order; junction bases with no gene match: 12. This CDR3 has 17 residues. In germline, CDR1 is LGHDT, CDR2 YNNKEL (reference sequence). CDR3 protein: CASSQQLMAGGPETQYF. DNA of the CDR3: TGTGCCAGCAGCCAACAACTGATGGCGGGGGGGCCTGAGACCCAGTACTTC.

This clone was seen only once. The chain has TRBV7-2 and TRBJ2-1; maybe TRBD2 (6 bases). Germline V CDR1 and CDR2: SGHTA, FQGNSA. The V end lost 5 bases, the J end lost 7 bases, and 18 bases lay between the germline ends. There are 15 residues in the CDR3. The CDR3 nucleotides read TGTGCCAGCAGCAGAGACGGGACTGTGGAGAATGAGCAGTTCTTC. Translating gives CASSRDGTVENEQFF.

This clone has a handful of counts. The chain links TRBV30 to TRBJ2-5, with 8 nucleotides matching TRBD2. The CDR3 runs to 14 residues. Germline assignment: CDR1 GTSNPN and CDR2 SVGIG (reference sequence). Losses at the gene ends were 1 base for V and 2 bases for J; bases not matched to a gene: 3. Here the CDR3 reads CAWSAGGLQETQYF. The CDR3, as DNA: TGTGCCTGGAGTGCGGGGGGGCTTCAAGAGACCCAGTACTTC.

The rearrangement links TRBV6-2 or TRBV6-3 to TRBJ2-7, with 8 bases identical to TRBD1. In germline, CDR1 is MNHEY, CDR2 SVGEGT. The CDR3 consists of 15 residues. The ends lost 6 bases at V and 3 bases at J; junction bases unmatched: 10. The chain's CDR3 is CASSPIGTGRYEQYF. The CDR3 nucleotides read TGTGCCAGCAGCCCCATTGGGACAGGTCGCTACGAGCAGTACTTC.

The rearrangement joins TRBV3-1 (or the pseudogene TRBV3-2) to TRBJ1-2; maybe TRBD1 (5 bases). This CDR3 region has 12 residues. CDR1 is LGHDT and CDR2 is YNNKEL in the germline V gene (reference sequence). V was cut by 3 bases and J by 11 bases, with 13 bases left in between. For the CDR3, the DNA is TGTGCCAGCAGCCATTATGGCAGGGTGTACACCTTC. This codes for CASSHYGRVYTF.

This clone appeared a few times. This chain links TRBV4-3 with TRBJ1-5, with D tentatively TRBD1 (6 bases). The germline V and J ends were trimmed by 2 bases and 4 bases, with 18 bases remaining between them. This CDR3 spans 17 amino acids. Germline V gene data show CDR1 as LGHNA and CDR2 as YSLEER. The CDR3 DNA is TGCGCCAGCAGCCAAAGTTACCGGGACAACTCAAATCAGCCCCAGCATTTT. Encoded protein: CASSQSYRDNSNQPQHF.

The chain combines TRBV12-1 with TRBJ1-5; TRBD1 is taken as the D call from the table, unchecked against the DNA. TRBV12-1 is annotated as a pseudogene. The length of the CDR3 is 15 residues. The CDR3 bases are TGTGCCAGCAGCTTAAGGACAGGGGGAAATCAGCCCCAGCATTTT. Encoded protein: CASSLRTGGNQPQHF.

The gene calls are TRBV4-2 and TRBJ2-3; 11 nucleotides line up with TRBD2. Germline V gives CDR1 LGHNA, CDR2 YNFKEQ. The CDR3 spans 19 residues. V shed 1 base and J 3 bases; nucleotides not matched to a gene: 12. The DNA for the CDR3 is TGTGCCAGCAGCCAAGCTAGGACTAGCGGGTCCGGGGGAACAGATACGCAGTATTTT. Its translation is CASSQARTSGSGGTDTQYF.

This chain uses TRBV19 with TRBJ1-1; D not certain. V lost 5 bases to trimming and J lost 1 base, with 8 bases between them. Germline V gene data show CDR1 as LNHDA and CDR2 as SQIVND (reference sequence). This CDR3 is 13 amino acids long. The CDR3 region has the DNA TGTGCCAGTAGTCGGGTAGGGAACACTGAAGCTTTCTTT. It yields the protein CASSRVGNTEAFF.

The chain joins TRBV7-8 to TRBJ1-2, with TRBD1 identical over 7 bases. The CDR3 length is 15 residues. The germline V gene encodes CDR1 SGHVS and CDR2 FQNEAQ. The junction had 5 bases not matched to a gene; V was cut back by 0 bases and J by 4 bases. The CDR3 coding sequence is TGTGCCAGCAGCTTAGCTTCAGGGGGTCTCTATGGCTACACCTTC. It specifies CASSLASGGLYGYTF.

The count of this clone is one. The V call is TRBV7-8, the J call TRBJ2-1; 7 bases align to TRBD2. The CDR3 covers 14 residues. Germline V gene lookup returns CDR1 SGHVS and CDR2 FQNEAQ. J lost 6 bases, V lost 3 bases, and 5 bases had no gene match. The CDR3 DNA reads TGTGCCAGCAGCTTCGGGGGGTCCGGCAATGAGCAGTTCTTC. It specifies CASSFGGSGNEQFF.

The chain couples TRBV7-3 to TRBJ1-2, with D unclear. CDR3 length: 12 amino acids. The germline V gene has CDR1 SGHTA and CDR2 FQGTGA. V lost 5 bases and J lost 5, with 9 bases in between. Written as DNA, the CDR3 is TGTGCCAGCAGCCAGTCGGGGTATGGCTACACCTTC. It specifies CASSQSGYGYTF.

CDR3: CASSPLAGEYNEQFF. The DNA of the CDR3 is TGTGCCAGCTCACCACTAGCGGGGGAGTACAATGAGCAGTTCTTC. This rearrangement joins TRBV18 to TRBJ2-1, with 9 bases fitting TRBD2. Germline V gene sequence: CDR1 KGHSH, CDR2 LQKENI. The CDR3 has 15 amino acids. J was trimmed by 4 bases and V by 1 base; bases with no gene match: 2.

This chain joins TRBV18 and TRBJ2-1, with TRBD2 as a possible D gene (6 bases). Germline V gene data show CDR1 as KGHSH and CDR2 as LQKENI. V was clipped by 4 bases and J by 8 bases, with 15 bases between them. The CDR3 runs 14 residues. In DNA form, the CDR3 reads TGTGCCAGCTCACTGGGACTGGGGCACGATGAGCAGTTCTTC. It is translated as CASSLGLGHDEQFF. Combining the CDR3 with reference TRBV18 and TRBJ2-1 gives the whole variable domain NAGVMQNPRHLVRRRGQEARLRCSPMKGHSHVYWYRQLPEEGLKFMVYLQKENIIDESGMPKERFSAEFPKEGPSILRIQQVVRGDSAAYFCASSLGLGHDEQFFGPGTRLTVL.

This sequence joins TRBV19 and TRBJ2-3; 8 nucleotides line up with TRBD1. Germline loops: CDR1 LNHDA, CDR2 SQIVND (reference sequence). The V and J ends lost 6 bases and 6 bases, in that order; junction bases with no gene match: 8. This CDR3 contains 14 residues. The CDR3 nucleotides are TGTGCCAGTAGAGGGACAGGAGGTCGGGATACGCAGTATTTT. Protein sequence: CASRGTGGRDTQYF. The variable domain in full, completed from reference TRBV19 and TRBJ2-3, reads DGGITQSPKYLFRKEGQNVTLSCEQNLNHDAMYWYRQDPGQGLRLIYYSQIVNDFQKGDIAEGYSVSREKKESFPLTVTSAQKNPTAFYLCASRGTGGRDTQYFGPGTRLTVL.

The rearrangement links TRBV15 to TRBJ1-4; tentative D call: TRBD1 (5 bases). Trimming removed 0 bases at V and 8 bases at J, with 13 bases between. The CDR3 is 15 amino acids. Per germline, CDR1 LNHNV and CDR2 YYDKDF (reference sequence). CDR3 region: CATSREGAMREKLFF. The CDR3 bases are TGTGCCACCAGCAGAGAAGGGGCGATGAGGGAAAAACTGTTTTTT.

This chain uses TRBV11-3 with TRBJ2-2, with D maybe TRBD1 (5 bases). The CDR3 sequence is 16 residues long. CDR1 and CDR2 from the germline V gene are SGHNT and YENEEA. V gave up 2 bases and J gave up 6 bases, with 16 bases separating them. CDR3 in DNA: TGTGCCAGCAGCTTACTCACAGGCAGGGCATCCGGGGAGCTGTTTTTT. Protein sequence: CASSLLTGRASGELFF.

The V gene is TRBV18, the J gene TRBJ1-4, with a possible D match to TRBD1 (5 bases). With 2 bases removed from V and 8 bases from J, the gap between germline ends came to 15 bases. The germline V gene has CDR1 KGHSH and CDR2 LQKENI. The length of the CDR3 is 15 residues. The CDR3 DNA is TGTGCCAGCTCACCAGAACAAACAGGTTCGGAAAAACTGTTTTTT. As protein: CASSPEQTGSEKLFF. The variable domain in full, with the rest retrieved from reference TRBV18 and TRBJ1-4, is NAGVMQNPRHLVRRRGQEARLRCSPMKGHSHVYWYRQLPEEGLKFMVYLQKENIIDESGMPKERFSAEFPKEGPSILRIQQVVRGDSAAYFCASSPEQTGSEKLFFGSGTQLSVL.

The rearrangement joins TRBV7-2 to TRBJ2-7, with 7 bases matching TRBD1. CDR1 and CDR2 (germline): SGHTA, FQGNSA. The J segment lost 6 bases and the V segment lost 2 bases, leaving 7 bases of the junction unmatched. CDR3 length: 14 residues. The CDR3 sequence: CASSLLLGGGEQYF. CDR3 bases: TGTGCCAGCAGCTTACTATTAGGGGGCGGCGAGCAGTACTTC.

The chain is built from TRBV5-8 and TRBJ1-4; 8 nucleotides agree with TRBD1. Germline loops: CDR1 SGHTS, CDR2 YDEGEE. The CDR3 has 15 amino acids. The ends lost 5 bases at V and 5 bases at J; junction bases unmatched: 8. The CDR3 sequence is CASREPGTGNEKLFF. The CDR3 DNA reads TGTGCCAGCAGAGAACCCGGGACAGGAAATGAAAAACTGTTTTTT.

This clone showed up just a few times. The chain couples TRBV6-6 to TRBJ1-2; a weak D match, TRBD1 (6 bases). Germline values: CDR1 MNHNY, CDR2 SVGAGI (reference sequence). This CDR3 region has 14 residues. V was trimmed by 6 bases and J by 2 bases, leaving 13 bases between them. The DNA of the CDR3 is TGTGCCAGCAGCCAAGGACAGTTAAACTATGGCTACACCTTC. This sequence encodes CASSQGQLNYGYTF.

This clone was picked up a small number of times. This sequence joins TRBV19 and TRBJ1-1; 9 bases fit TRBD1. The CDR3 is 17 residues long. The V segment lost 8 bases and the J segment 7 bases; nucleotides outside the gene matches: 20. Germline CDR1 reads LNHDA; CDR2 reads SQIVND (reference sequence). The CDR3 sequence is CASCFSDPGQGRSEAFF. CDR3 bases: TGTGCCAGTTGCTTTTCCGACCCGGGACAGGGAAGGAGTGAAGCTTTCTTT.